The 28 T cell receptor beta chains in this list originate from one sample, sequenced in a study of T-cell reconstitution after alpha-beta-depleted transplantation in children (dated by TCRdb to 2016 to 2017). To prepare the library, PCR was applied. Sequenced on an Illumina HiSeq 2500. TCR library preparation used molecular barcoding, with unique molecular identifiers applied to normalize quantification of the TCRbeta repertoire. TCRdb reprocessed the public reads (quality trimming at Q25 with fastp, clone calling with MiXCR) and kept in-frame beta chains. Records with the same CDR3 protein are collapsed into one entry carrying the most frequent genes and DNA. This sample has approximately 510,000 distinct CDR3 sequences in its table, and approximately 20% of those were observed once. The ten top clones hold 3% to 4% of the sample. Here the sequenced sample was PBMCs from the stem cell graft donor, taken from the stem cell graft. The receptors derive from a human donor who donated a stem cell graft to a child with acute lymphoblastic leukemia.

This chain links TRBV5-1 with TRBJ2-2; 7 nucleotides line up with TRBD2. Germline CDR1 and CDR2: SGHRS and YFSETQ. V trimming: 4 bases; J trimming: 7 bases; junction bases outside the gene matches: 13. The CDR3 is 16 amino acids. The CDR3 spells CASSPERDGGSGELFF. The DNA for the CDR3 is TGCGCCAGCAGCCCTGAGCGGGACGGAGGCAGCGGGGAGCTGTTTTTT.

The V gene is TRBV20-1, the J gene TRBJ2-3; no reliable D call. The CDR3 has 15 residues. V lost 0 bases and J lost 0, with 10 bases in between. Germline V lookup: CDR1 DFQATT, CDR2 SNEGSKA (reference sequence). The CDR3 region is CSARDPRYSTDTQYF. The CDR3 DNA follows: TGCAGTGCTAGAGATCCTAGATATAGCACAGATACGCAGTATTTT.

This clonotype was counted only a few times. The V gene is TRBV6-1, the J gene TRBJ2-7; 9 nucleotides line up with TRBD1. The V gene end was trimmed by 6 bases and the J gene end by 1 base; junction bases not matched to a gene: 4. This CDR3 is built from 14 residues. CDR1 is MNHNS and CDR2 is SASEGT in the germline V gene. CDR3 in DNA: TGTGCCAGCAGATGGGGACAGGGATCCTACGAGCAGTACTTC. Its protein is CASRWGQGSYEQYF.

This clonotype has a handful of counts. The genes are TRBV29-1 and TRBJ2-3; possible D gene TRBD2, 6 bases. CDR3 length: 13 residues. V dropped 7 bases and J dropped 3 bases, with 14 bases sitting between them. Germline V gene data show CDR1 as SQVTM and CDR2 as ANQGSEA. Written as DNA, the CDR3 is TGCAGCGCTGGGGGACTGCCTACAGATACGCAGTATTTT. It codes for CSAGGLPTDTQYF.

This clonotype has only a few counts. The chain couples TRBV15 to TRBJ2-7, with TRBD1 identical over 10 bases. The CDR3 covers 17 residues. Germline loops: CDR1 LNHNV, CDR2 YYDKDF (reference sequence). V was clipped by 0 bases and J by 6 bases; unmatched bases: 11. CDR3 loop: CATSREIPDRGRGEQYF. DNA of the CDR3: TGTGCCACCAGCAGAGAGATCCCAGACAGGGGGCGAGGCGAGCAGTACTTC.

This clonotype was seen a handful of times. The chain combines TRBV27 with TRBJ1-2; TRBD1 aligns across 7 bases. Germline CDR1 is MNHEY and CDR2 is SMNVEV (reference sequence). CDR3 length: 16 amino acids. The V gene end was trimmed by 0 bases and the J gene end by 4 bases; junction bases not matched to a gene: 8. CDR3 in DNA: TGTGCCAGCAGTTTATCGGGGGACAGAGATGTCTATGGCTACACCTTC. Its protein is CASSLSGDRDVYGYTF.

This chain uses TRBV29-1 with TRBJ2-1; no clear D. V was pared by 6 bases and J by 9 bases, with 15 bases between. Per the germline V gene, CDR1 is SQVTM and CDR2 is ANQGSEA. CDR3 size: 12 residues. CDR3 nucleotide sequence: TGCAGCGTGGTCGACCCTAGAGGTGAGCAGTTCTTC. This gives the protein CSVVDPRGEQFF.

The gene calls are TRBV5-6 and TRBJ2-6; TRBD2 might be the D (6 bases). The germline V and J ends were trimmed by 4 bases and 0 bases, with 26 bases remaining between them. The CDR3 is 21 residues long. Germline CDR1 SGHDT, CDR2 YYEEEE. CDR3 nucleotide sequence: TGTGCCAGCAGCCCTCCCGGACTAAGGGATTACGCGGTCTCTGGGGCCAACGTCCTGACTTTC. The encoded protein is CASSPPGLRDYAVSGANVLTF.

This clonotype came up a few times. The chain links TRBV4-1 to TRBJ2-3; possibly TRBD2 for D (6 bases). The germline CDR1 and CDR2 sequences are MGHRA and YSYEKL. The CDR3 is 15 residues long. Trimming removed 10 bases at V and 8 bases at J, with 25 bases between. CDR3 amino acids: CATDAGGMRVGTQYF. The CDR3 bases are TGCGCCACGGATGCTGGCGGGATGAGGGTGGGTACGCAGTATTTT.

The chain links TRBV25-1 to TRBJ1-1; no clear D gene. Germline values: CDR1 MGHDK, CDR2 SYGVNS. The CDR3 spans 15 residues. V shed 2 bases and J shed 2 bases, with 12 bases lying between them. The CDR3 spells CASSETSRGNTEAFF. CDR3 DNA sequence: TGTGCCAGCAGTGAAACGTCTCGGGGAAACACTGAAGCTTTCTTT.

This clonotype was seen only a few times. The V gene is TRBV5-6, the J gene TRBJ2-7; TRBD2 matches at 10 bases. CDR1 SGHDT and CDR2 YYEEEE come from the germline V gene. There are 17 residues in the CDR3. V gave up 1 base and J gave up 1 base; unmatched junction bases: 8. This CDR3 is CASSLNLAGEISYEQYF. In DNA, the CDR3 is TGTGCCAGCAGCTTGAATCTAGCGGGGGAAATTTCCTACGAGCAGTACTTC.

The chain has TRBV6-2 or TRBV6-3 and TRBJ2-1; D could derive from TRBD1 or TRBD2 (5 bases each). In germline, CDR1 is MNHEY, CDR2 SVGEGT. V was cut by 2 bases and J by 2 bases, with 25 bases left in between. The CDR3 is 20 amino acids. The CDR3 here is CASSYLLSGLAPGTYNEQFF. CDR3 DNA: TGTGCCAGCAGTTACCTCCTATCGGGGCTGGCCCCAGGGACCTACAATGAGCAGTTCTTC.

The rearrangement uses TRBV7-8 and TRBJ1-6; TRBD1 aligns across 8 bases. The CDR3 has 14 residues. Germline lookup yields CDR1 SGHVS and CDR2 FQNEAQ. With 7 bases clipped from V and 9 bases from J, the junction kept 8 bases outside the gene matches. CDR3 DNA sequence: TGTGCCAGCAACCCCGGACAGGGAGGTTCACCCCTCCACTTT. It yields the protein CASNPGQGGSPLHF.

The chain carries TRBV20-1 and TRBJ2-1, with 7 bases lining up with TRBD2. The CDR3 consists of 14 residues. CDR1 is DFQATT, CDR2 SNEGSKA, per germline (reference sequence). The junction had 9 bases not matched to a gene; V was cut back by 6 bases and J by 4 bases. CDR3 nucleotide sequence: TGCAGTGCCCTTGCCGGGACTACGTACAATGAGCAGTTCTTC. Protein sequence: CSALAGTTYNEQFF.

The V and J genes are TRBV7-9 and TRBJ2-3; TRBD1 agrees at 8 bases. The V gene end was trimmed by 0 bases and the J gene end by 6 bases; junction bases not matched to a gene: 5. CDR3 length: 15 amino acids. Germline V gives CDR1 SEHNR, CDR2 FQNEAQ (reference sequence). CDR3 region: CASSLAGRGPDTQYF. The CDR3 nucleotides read TGTGCCAGCAGCTTAGCGGGCAGGGGGCCCGATACGCAGTATTTT. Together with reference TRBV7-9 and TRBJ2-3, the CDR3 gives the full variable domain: DTGVSQNPRHKITKRGQNVTFRCDPISEHNRLYWYRQTLGQGPEFLTYFQNEAQLEKSRLLSDRFSAERPKGSFSTLEIQRTEQGDSAMYLCASSLAGRGPDTQYFGPGTRLTVL.

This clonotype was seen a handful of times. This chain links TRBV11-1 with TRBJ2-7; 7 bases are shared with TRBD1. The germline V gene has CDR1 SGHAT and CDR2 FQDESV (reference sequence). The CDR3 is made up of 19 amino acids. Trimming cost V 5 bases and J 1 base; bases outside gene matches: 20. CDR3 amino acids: CASSPTMRQGGTTSYEQYF. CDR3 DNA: TGTGCCAGCAGCCCTACTATGAGACAGGGTGGGACCACTTCCTACGAGCAGTACTTC. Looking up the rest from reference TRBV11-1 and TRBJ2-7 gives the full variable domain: EAEVAQSPRYKITEKSQAVAFWCDPISGHATLYWYRQILGQGPELLVQFQDESVVDDSQLPKDRFSAERLKGVDSTLKIQPAELGDSAMYLCASSPTMRQGGTTSYEQYFGPGTRLTVT.

The DNA for the CDR3 is TGTGCCAGCAAGACACGGGGAAGCGATGAAGCTTTCTTT. Translating gives CASKTRGSDEAFF. J is TRBJ1-1 and V is TRBV27; D uncertain. Germline CDR1 reads MNHEY; CDR2 reads SMNVEV (reference sequence). V gave up 7 bases and J gave up 7 bases, with 16 bases separating them. The CDR3 sequence is 13 residues long.

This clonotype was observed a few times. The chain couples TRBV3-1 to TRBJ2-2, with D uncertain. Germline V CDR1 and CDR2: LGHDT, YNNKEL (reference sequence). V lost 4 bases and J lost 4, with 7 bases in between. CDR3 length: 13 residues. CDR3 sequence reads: CASSLTTTGELFF. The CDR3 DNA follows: TGTGCCAGCAGCCTAACCACCACCGGGGAGCTGTTTTTT.

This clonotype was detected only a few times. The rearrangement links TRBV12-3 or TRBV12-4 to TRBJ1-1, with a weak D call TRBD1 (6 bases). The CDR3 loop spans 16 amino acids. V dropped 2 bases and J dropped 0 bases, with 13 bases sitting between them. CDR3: CASSLQGTALNTEAFF. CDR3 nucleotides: TGTGCCAGCAGTTTACAGGGGACGGCCTTGAACACTGAAGCTTTCTTT.

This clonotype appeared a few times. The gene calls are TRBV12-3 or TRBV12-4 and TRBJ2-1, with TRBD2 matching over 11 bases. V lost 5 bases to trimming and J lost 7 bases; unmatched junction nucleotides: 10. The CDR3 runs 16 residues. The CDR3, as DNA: TGTGCCAGCAGTCCTCTGGGACTAGCGGTGAAGAATGAGCAGTTCTTC. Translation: CASSPLGLAVKNEQFF.

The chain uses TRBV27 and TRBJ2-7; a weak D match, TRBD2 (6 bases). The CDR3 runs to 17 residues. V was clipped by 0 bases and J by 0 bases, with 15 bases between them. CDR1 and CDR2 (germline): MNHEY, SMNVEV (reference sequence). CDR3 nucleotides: TGTGCCAGCAGTTTATCGGGAGGATATTTCAGCTCCTACGAGCAGTACTTC. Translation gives CASSLSGGYFSSYEQYF.

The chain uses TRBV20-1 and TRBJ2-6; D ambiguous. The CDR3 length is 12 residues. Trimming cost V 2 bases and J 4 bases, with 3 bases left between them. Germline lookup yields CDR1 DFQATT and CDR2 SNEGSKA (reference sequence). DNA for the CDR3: TGCAGTGCTAGACAGGGGGCCAACGTCCTGACTTTC. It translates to CSARQGANVLTF.

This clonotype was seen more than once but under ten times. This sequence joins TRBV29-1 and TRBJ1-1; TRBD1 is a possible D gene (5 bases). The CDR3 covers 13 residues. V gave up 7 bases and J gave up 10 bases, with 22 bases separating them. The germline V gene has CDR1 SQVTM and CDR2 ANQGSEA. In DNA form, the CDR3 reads TGCAGCGGCTCAGGGTCACCCTCGGTGCGAGCTTTCTTT. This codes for CSGSGSPSVRAFF.

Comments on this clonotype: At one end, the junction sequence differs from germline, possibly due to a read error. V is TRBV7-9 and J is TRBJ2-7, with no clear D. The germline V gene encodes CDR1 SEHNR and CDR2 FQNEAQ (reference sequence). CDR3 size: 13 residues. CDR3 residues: CASSLETGGEQYF. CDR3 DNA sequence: TGTGCCAGCAGTTTAGAGACGGGTGGCGAGCAGTACTTC.

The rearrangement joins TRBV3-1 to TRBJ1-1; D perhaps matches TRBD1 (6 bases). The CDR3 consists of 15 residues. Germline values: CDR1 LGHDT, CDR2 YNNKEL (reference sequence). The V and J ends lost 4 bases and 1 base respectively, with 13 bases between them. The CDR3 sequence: CASSPQTGPNTEAFF. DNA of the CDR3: TGTGCCAGCAGCCCGCAAACAGGGCCGAACACTGAAGCTTTCTTT. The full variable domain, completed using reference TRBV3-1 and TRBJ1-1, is DTAVSQTPKYLVTQMGNDKSIKCEQNLGHDTMYWYKQDSKKFLKIMFSYNNKELIINETVPNRFSPKSPDKAHLNLHINSLELGDSAVYFCASSPQTGPNTEAFFGQGTRLTVV.

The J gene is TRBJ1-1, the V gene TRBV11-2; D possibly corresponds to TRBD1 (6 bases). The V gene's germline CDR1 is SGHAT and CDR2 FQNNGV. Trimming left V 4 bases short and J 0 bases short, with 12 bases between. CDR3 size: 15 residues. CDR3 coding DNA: TGTGCCAGCAGCTCGGACAGTATCATGAACACTGAAGCTTTCTTT. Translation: CASSSDSIMNTEAFF.

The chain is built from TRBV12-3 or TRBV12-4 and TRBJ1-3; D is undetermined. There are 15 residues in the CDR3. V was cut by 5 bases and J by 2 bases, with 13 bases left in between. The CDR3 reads CASSKRSGPGNTIYF. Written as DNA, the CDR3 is TGTGCCAGCAGTAAAAGGAGCGGACCTGGAAACACCATATATTTT.

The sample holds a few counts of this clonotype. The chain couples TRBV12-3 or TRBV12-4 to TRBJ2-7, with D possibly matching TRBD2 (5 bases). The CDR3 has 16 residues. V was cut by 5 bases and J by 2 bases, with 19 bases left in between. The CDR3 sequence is CASSPHVGVGPYEQYF. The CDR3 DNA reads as TGTGCCAGCAGTCCCCATGTGGGAGTCGGGCCCTACGAGCAGTACTTC.